This T cell receptor (beta chain) was documented in a study of blood T cell repertoires in COVID-19. Study summary: Samples representing acute and convalescent COVID-19 were sourced from the United States, Italy and Spain. From T cells, B-cell-depleted T cells, or PBMCs came the material, which was cDNA or gDNA.

Authors' data handling: Estimated nucleated cell counts came from reference gene primer amplification. Clones were sequenced by immunoSEQ multiplex PCR, and TCRdb holds only the in-frame ones, with some missing. V, J and clone size are those of that table, while D and trimming were read from the DNA. The table records about 110,000 clones, roughly four fifths of them present only once. This TCR was recovered from a woman between 65 and 79 years old with acute or convalescent COVID-19. The source material was peripheral blood.

The CDR3 DNA follows: TGTGCCAGCAGTTACGTTGTTGCACTAGCGAGCAACAATGAGCAGTTCTTC. It translates to CASSYVVALASNNEQFF. The chain has TRBV7-8 and TRBJ2-1; 7 bases are shared with TRBD2. The CDR3 is 17 residues long. V dropped 6 bases and J dropped 5; count of bases not matched to a gene: 16. Looked up from germline, CDR1 is SGHVS and CDR2 is FQNEAQ.